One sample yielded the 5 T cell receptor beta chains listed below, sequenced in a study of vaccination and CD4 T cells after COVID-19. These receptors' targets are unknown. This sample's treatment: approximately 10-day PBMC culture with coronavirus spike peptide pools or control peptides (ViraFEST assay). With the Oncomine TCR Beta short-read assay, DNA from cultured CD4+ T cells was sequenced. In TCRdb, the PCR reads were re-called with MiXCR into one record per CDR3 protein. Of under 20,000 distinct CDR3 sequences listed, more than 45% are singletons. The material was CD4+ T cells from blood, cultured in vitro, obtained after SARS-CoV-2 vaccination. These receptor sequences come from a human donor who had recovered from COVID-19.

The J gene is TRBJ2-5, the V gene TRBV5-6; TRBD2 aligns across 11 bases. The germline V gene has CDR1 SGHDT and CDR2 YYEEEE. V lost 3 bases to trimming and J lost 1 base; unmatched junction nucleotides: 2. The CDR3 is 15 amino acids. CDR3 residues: CASSYGTSGQETQYF. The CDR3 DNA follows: TGTGCCAGCAGCTACGGGACTAGCGGCCAAGAGACCCAGTACTTC.

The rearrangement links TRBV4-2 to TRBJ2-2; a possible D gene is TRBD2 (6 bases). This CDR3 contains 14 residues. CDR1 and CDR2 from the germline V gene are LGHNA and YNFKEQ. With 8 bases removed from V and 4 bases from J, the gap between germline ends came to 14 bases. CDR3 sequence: CASRRDSITGELFF. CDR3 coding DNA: TGTGCCAGCCGCCGGGACTCAATCACCGGGGAGCTGTTTTTT.

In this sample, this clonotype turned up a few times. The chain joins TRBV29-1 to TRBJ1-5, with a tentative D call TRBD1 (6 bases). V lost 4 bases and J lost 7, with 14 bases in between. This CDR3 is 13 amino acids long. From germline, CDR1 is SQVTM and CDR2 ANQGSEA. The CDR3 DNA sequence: TGCAGCGTTGGTAGGGGGGAAGGACAGCCCCAGCATTTT. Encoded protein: CSVGRGEGQPQHF.

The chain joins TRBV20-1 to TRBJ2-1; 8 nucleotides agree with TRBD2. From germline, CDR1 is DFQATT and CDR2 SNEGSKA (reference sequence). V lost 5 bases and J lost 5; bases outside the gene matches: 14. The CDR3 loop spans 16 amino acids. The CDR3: CSAHPPGRAGDNEQFF. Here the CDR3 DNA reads TGCAGTGCTCATCCACCCGGGAGGGCCGGAGACAATGAGCAGTTCTTC.

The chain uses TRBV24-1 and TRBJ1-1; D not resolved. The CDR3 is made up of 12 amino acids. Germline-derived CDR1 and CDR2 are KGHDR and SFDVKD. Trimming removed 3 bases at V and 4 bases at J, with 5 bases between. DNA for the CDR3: TGTGCCACCAGTGATGGGTTCACTGAAGCTTTCTTT. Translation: CATSDGFTEAFF.